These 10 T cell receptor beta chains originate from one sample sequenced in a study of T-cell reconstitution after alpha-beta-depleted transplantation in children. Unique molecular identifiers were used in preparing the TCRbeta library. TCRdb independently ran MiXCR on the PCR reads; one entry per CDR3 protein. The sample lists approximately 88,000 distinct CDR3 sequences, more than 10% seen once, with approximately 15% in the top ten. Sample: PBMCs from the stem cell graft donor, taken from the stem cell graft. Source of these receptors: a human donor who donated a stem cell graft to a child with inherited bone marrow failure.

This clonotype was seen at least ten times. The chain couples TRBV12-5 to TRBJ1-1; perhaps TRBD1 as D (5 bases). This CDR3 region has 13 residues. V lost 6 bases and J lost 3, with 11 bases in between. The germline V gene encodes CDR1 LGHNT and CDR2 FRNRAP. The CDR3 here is CASGDSGYTEAFF. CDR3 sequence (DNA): TGTGCTAGTGGCGACAGCGGCTACACTGAAGCTTTCTTT.

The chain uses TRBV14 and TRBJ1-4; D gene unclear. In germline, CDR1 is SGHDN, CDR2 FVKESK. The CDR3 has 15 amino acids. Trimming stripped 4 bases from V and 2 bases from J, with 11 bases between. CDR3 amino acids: CASSPDRGTNEKLFF. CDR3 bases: TGTGCCAGCAGCCCAGATCGAGGGACTAATGAAAAACTGTTTTTT.

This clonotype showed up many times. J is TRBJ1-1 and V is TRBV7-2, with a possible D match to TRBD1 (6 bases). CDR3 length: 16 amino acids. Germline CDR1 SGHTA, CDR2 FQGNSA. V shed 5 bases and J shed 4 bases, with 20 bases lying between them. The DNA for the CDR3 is TGTGCCAGCAGCACCACAGGGAGCCCGCGTGGCACTGAAGCTTTCTTT. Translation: CASSTTGSPRGTEAFF. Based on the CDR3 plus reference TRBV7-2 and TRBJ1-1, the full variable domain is GAGVSQSPSNKVTEKGKDVELRCDPISGHTALYWYRQSLGQGLEFLIYFQGNSAPDKSGLPSDRFSAERTGGSVSTLTIQRTQQEDSAVYLCASSTTGSPRGTEAFFGQGTRLTVV.

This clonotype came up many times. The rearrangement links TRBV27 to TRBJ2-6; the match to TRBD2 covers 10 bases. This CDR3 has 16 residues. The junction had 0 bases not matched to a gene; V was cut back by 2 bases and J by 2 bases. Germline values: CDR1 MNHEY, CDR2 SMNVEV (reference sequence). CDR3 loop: CASSLLAGAGANVLTF. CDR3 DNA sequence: TGTGCCAGCAGTTTACTAGCGGGAGCTGGGGCCAACGTCCTGACTTTC.

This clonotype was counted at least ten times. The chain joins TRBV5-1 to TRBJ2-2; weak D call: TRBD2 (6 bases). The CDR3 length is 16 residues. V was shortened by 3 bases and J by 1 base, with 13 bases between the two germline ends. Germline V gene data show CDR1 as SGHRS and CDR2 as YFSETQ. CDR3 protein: CASSWDSPGNTGELFF. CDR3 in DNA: TGCGCCAGCAGCTGGGACTCTCCTGGGAACACCGGGGAGCTGTTTTTT.

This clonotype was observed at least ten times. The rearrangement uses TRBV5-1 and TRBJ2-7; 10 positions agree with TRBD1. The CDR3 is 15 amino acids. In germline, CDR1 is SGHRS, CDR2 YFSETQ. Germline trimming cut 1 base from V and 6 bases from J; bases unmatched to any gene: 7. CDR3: CASSLFMTGGPEQYF. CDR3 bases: TGCGCCAGCAGCTTGTTCATGACAGGGGGCCCCGAGCAGTACTTC.

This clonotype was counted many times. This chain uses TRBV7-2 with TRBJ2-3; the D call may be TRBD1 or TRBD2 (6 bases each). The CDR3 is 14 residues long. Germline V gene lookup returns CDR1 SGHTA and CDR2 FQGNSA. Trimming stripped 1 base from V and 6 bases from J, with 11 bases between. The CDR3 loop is CASSLGGAPDTQYF. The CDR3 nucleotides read TGTGCCAGCAGCTTAGGGGGGGCGCCCGATACGCAGTATTTT.

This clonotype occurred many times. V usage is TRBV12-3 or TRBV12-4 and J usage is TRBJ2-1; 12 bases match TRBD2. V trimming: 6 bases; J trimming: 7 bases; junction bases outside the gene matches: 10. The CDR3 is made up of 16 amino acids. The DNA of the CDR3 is TGTGCCAGCAGCCTGACTAGCGGGAGCTTTCGGAATGAGCAGTTCTTC. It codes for CASSLTSGSFRNEQFF.

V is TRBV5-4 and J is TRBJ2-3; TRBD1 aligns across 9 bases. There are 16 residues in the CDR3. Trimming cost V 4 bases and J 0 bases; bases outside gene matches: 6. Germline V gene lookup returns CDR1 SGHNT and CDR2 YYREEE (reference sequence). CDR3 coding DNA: TGTGCCAGCAGCCGGGGCGGACAGGGGAGCACAGATACGCAGTATTTT. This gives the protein CASSRGGQGSTDTQYF.

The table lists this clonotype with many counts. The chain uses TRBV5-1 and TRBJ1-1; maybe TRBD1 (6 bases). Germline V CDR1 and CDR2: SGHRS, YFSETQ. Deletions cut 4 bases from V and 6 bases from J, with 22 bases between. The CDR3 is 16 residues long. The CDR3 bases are TGCGCCAGCAGCCCAGGGGACCGACCGAACGAGGCTGAAGCTTTCTTT. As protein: CASSPGDRPNEAEAFF.